This is a list of T cell receptor beta chains from one sample in a study of cytomegalovirus exposure and HLA in healthy donors. Measured with immunoSEQ multiplex PCR; TCRdb has only the in-frame clones, and not every one. The repertoire includes 60,000 to 70,000 clones, roughly four fifths of them detected once, and about 5.7% sits in the top ten. Sequenced sample: PBMCs. Receptors were obtained from a man in his fifties in good health and CMV-seronegative. The CDR3 runs from the conserved cysteine through the conserved F or W. The D gene is left open where the match is weak. Size values are once, few and many counts, or a class for expanded clones, and some rows have none.

V,D,size,J,DNA,CDR3
TRBV4-3,-,few,TRBJ1-1,TGCGCCAGCAGCCAAGAGGGGCTGCTGAACACTGAAGCTTTCTTT,CASSQEGLLNTEAFF
TRBV6-5,TRBD2,-,TRBJ2-1,TGTGCCAGCAGTACTAGCGGGGCATCCTACAATGAGCAGTTCTTC,CASSTSGASYNEQFF
TRBV11-2,TRBD1,-,TRBJ2-7,TGTGCCAGCAGCCCAGGGACAGGCGCCTACGAGCAGTACTTC,CASSPGTGAYEQYF
TRBV19,TRBD1,few,TRBJ1-1,TGTGCCACCGCTGTTTCGACAGGGGGAAGCACTGAAGCTTTCTTT,CATAVSTGGSTEAFF
TRBV7-9,-,-,TRBJ1-2,TGTGCCAGCAGCTTAATACAGGCGCTGGGAGGCTACACCTTC,CASSLIQALGGYTF
TRBV7-2,-,-,TRBJ1-5,TGTGCCAGCAGCCCCCAGACAGCGTTCAATCAGCCCCAGCATTTT,CASSPQTAFNQPQHF
TRBV29-1,TRBD1,-,TRBJ2-1,TGCAGCGTACAAACCGGGACAGGGTATGGCAATGAGCAGTTCTTC,CSVQTGTGYGNEQFF
TRBV28,TRBD1,-,TRBJ2-7,TGTGCCAGCAGGGAAACAGGGGGCTCTACCTCTTTTTACGAGCAGTACTTC,CASRETGGSTSFYEQYF
TRBV7-7,-,-,TRBJ2-2,TGTGCTAGCAGCTTAGACTCATCGAACACCGGGGAGCTGTTTTTT,CASSLDSSNTGELFF
TRBV19,-,once,TRBJ1-4,TGTGCCAGTAGTATATTCCAGGGAACTAATGAAAAACTGTTTTTT,CASSIFQGTNEKLFF